The 24 T cell receptor beta chains below come from one sample, sequenced in a study of T-cell reconstitution after alpha-beta-depleted transplantation in children. Unique molecular identifiers were built into the TCRbeta library. TCRdb used MiXCR to reprocess the PCR reads, holding one entry per CDR3 protein. The table has roughly 350,000 distinct CDR3 sequences, about a tenth seen once; the top ten hold 2% to 2.5%. The sample was PBMCs from the stem cell graft donor, taken from the stem cell graft. The receptor source for this set is a human donor who donated a stem cell graft to a child with acute lymphoblastic leukemia.

The CDR3: CATSRTSGRAPINEQFF. CDR3 nucleotides: TGTGCCACCAGCAGGACTAGCGGGAGGGCCCCCATCAATGAGCAGTTCTTC. The chain carries TRBV15 and TRBJ2-1; TRBD2 matches 14 bases. V lost 3 bases and J lost 6; bases outside the gene matches: 7. In germline, CDR1 is LNHNV, CDR2 YYDKDF (reference sequence). The CDR3 has 17 amino acids.

The chain uses TRBV7-9 and TRBJ1-4; D is undetermined. Trimming shortened V by 3 bases and J by 5 bases, and 22 bases separated the two germline ends. Germline CDR1 is SEHNR and CDR2 is FQNEAQ (reference sequence). The CDR3 covers 18 residues. As DNA, the CDR3 is TGTGCCAGCAGCTTGACTCGTGGGTCGGGCAGAGTGAATGAAAAACTGTTTTTT. Its protein is CASSLTRGSGRVNEKLFF.

The rearrangement uses TRBV4-1 and TRBJ2-7; D possibly corresponds to TRBD1 (5 bases). The germline gives CDR1 MGHRA, CDR2 YSYEKL. Trimming shortened V by 0 bases and J by 3 bases, and 9 bases separated the two germline ends. The CDR3 runs 14 residues. CDR3 region: CASSQEFQGYEQYF. CDR3 sequence (DNA): TGCGCCAGCAGCCAAGAGTTCCAGGGCTACGAGCAGTACTTC.

Ten or more counts support this clonotype. The rearrangement links TRBV7-2 to TRBJ2-6, with 7 nucleotides matching TRBD2. J lost 0 bases, V lost 0 bases, and 5 bases had no gene match. Germline CDR1 and CDR2: SGHTA and FQGNSA. This CDR3 has 18 amino acids. DNA of the CDR3: TGTGCCAGCAGCTTAGCCGGGGACTATCCCTCTGGGGCCAACGTCCTGACTTTC. Translating gives CASSLAGDYPSGANVLTF.

This clonotype appeared many times. Here the CDR3 reads CASSLQEKLFF. CDR3 DNA sequence: TGTGCCAGCAGTTTGCAGGAAAAACTGTTTTTT. V usage is TRBV12-3 or TRBV12-4 and J usage is TRBJ1-4; D uncertain. The V end was cut by 3 bases, the J end by 8 bases, with 4 bases between. This CDR3 spans 11 amino acids.

This clonotype appeared a few times. The chain couples TRBV7-9 to TRBJ1-4, with D possibly TRBD1 on 6 matching bases. Germline V gives CDR1 SEHNR, CDR2 FQNEAQ (reference sequence). The V gene lost 5 bases and the J gene lost 1 base, with 11 bases spanning the gap. The CDR3 covers 15 residues. This CDR3 reads CASSILQGTNEKLFF. CDR3 in DNA: TGTGCCAGCAGCATCCTACAGGGAACTAATGAAAAACTGTTTTTT.

This chain connects TRBV2 to TRBJ2-7; 12 nucleotides match TRBD2. CDR1 and CDR2 (germline): SNHLY, FYNNEI. The CDR3 spans 16 residues. V dropped 4 bases and J dropped 2; count of bases not matched to a gene: 6. The CDR3 DNA reads as TGTGCCAGCAGTGGAGGACTAGCGGGATCTCCCTACGAGCAGTACTTC. Protein sequence: CASSGGLAGSPYEQYF.

This clonotype came up a few times. The chain employs TRBV20-1 and TRBJ2-5, with no clear D. Germline loops: CDR1 DFQATT, CDR2 SNEGSKA (reference sequence). The CDR3 spans 10 residues. The V and J ends lost 6 bases and 7 bases respectively, with 9 bases between them. The CDR3 DNA reads TGCAGTGCCAAGTTTGGGACCCAGTACTTC. Encoded protein: CSAKFGTQYF.

The chain links TRBV14 to TRBJ2-1; 12 nucleotides match TRBD2. V trimming: 5 bases; J trimming: 6 bases; junction bases outside the gene matches: 11. The CDR3 is 17 residues long. The germline gives CDR1 SGHDN, CDR2 FVKESK. The CDR3 protein is CASSYSLASGRANEQFF. DNA for the CDR3: TGTGCCAGCAGCTACTCCTTAGCTAGCGGGAGGGCCAATGAGCAGTTCTTC.

This clonotype was detected many times. The chain is built from TRBV18 and TRBJ2-7; D may be TRBD1 (6 bases). Germline V gene sequence: CDR1 KGHSH, CDR2 LQKENI. This CDR3 comprises 12 residues. The V gene lost 5 bases and the J gene lost 4 bases, with 9 bases spanning the gap. CDR3 sequence reads: CASSTGLYEQYF. The CDR3 nucleotides read TGTGCCAGCTCAACAGGGCTTTACGAGCAGTACTTC.

V gene TRBV20-1 combines with J gene TRBJ2-1, with 10 bases identical to TRBD2. Trimming removed 0 bases from V and 6 bases from J; junction bases left unmatched: 11. The germline gives CDR1 DFQATT, CDR2 SNEGSKA (reference sequence). This CDR3 comprises 17 residues. In nucleotides, the CDR3 is TGCAGTGCTAGAGATATAAGCGGGAGGGCCCGGGTCAATGAGCAGTTCTTC. It specifies CSARDISGRARVNEQFF.

This sequence joins TRBV29-1 and TRBJ2-7; possible D gene TRBD2, 6 bases. CDR1 SQVTM and CDR2 ANQGSEA come from the germline V gene. V lost 7 bases and J lost 4, with 11 bases in between. The CDR3 runs to 11 residues. In DNA form, the CDR3 reads TGCAGCGGGGGACTTAGGTACGAGCAGTACTTC. It yields the protein CSGGLRYEQYF.

In this sample, this clonotype turned up many times. The chain joins TRBV20-1 to TRBJ2-1; D may be TRBD2 (7 bases). Trimming shortened V by 6 bases and J by 6 bases, and 24 bases separated the two germline ends. Germline CDR1 reads DFQATT; CDR2 reads SNEGSKA (reference sequence). This CDR3 is built from 16 residues. CDR3 in amino acids: CSAIEGGTHWGNEQFF. The DNA for the CDR3 is TGCAGTGCGATCGAGGGGGGGACGCACTGGGGCAATGAGCAGTTCTTC.

This clonotype was counted at least ten times. CDR3 sequence reads: CASTQGLATYNEQFF. As DNA, the CDR3 is TGCGCCAGCACCCAAGGACTAGCGACTTACAATGAGCAGTTCTTC. This chain uses TRBV5-1 with TRBJ2-1; 9 nucleotides match TRBD2. There are 15 residues in the CDR3. Germline loops: CDR1 SGHRS, CDR2 YFSETQ. V shed 6 bases, J shed 4 bases, and the junction held 8 bases outside the gene matches.

This clonotype was detected many times. The chain recombines TRBV5-1 with TRBJ2-7; TRBD2 matches at 7 bases. Germline V gene lookup returns CDR1 SGHRS and CDR2 YFSETQ. CDR3 length: 14 amino acids. Trimming at V came to 3 bases and at J to 3 bases, leaving 6 bases not matched to a gene. This CDR3 reads CASSSASGYYEQYF. CDR3 in DNA: TGCGCCAGCAGCTCGGCTAGCGGTTACTACGAGCAGTACTTC.

This clonotype has more than one count but fewer than ten. The chain combines TRBV6-2 or TRBV6-3 with TRBJ1-1; D is unclear. This CDR3 is 13 amino acids long. Trimming cost V 6 bases and J 3 bases, with 11 bases left between them. The germline V gene encodes CDR1 MNHEY and CDR2 SVGEGT. CDR3 sequence (DNA): TGTGCCAGCAGATTCGAGGCGGACACTGAAGCTTTCTTT. This sequence encodes CASRFEADTEAFF.

This clonotype was seen a few times. The gene calls are TRBV20-1 and TRBJ2-7; the D gene is possibly TRBD1 (6 bases). There are 13 residues in the CDR3. Trimming shortened V by 3 bases and J by 3 bases, and 12 bases separated the two germline ends. The germline V gene encodes CDR1 DFQATT and CDR2 SNEGSKA (reference sequence). In nucleotides, the CDR3 is TGCAGTGCTAGGGCAGGGGCGCTCTACGAGCAGTACTTC. This codes for CSARAGALYEQYF.

This clonotype was observed a few times. DNA of the CDR3: TGCAGTGCTAGATGGCAGGCTAGTTCGGATCGGGAGCAGTACTTC. Translation: CSARWQASSDREQYF. This chain links TRBV20-1 with TRBJ2-7; no firm D call. Germline V gene sequence: CDR1 DFQATT, CDR2 SNEGSKA (reference sequence). V gave up 2 bases and J gave up 7 bases, with 21 bases separating them. CDR3 size: 15 residues.

Note on this clonotype: One end of the junction varies from germline; a read error may be responsible. V gene TRBV5-1 combines with J gene TRBJ2-3; D remains unclear. The CDR3 is 13 residues long. Germline V gene sequence: CDR1 SGHRS, CDR2 YFSETQ. This chain's CDR3 is CASSPGGTDTHYF. CDR3 in DNA: TGCGCCAGCAGCCCCGGCGGCACAGATACGCACTATTTT.

This clonotype turned up a few times. V is TRBV20-1 and J is TRBJ1-1; tentatively, D is TRBD1 (5 bases). The CDR3 extends over 13 amino acids. The germline V gene encodes CDR1 DFQATT and CDR2 SNEGSKA (reference sequence). V was clipped by 3 bases and J by 1 base, with 9 bases between them. CDR3 sequence (DNA): TGCAGTGCTAGGCGAGGGGAGAACACTGAAGCTTTCTTT. Its protein product is CSARRGENTEAFF.

A few counts support this clonotype. The V call is TRBV12-3 or TRBV12-4, the J call TRBJ2-1, with TRBD2 matching over 7 bases. J was trimmed by 9 bases and V by 0 bases; bases with no gene match: 2. CDR3 size: 13 residues. CDR3 nucleotides: TGTGCCAGCAGTTTAGCAGGCGGGAGTGAGCAGTTCTTC. It codes for CASSLAGGSEQFF.

The table lists this clonotype with a few counts. V is TRBV4-1 and J is TRBJ1-4; D is ambiguous. The V end lost 0 bases, the J end lost 4 bases, and 9 bases lay between the germline ends. The CDR3 spans 15 residues. Germline loops: CDR1 MGHRA, CDR2 YSYEKL. For the CDR3, the DNA is TGCGCCAGCAGCCAAGAGGGCGGAATTAATGAAAAACTGTTTTTT. Translation gives CASSQEGGINEKLFF.

This clonotype was seen only a few times. The chain combines TRBV15 with TRBJ1-1; 7 nucleotides agree with TRBD1. The CDR3 extends over 17 amino acids. V lost 5 bases to trimming and J lost 1 base; unmatched junction nucleotides: 13. Germline V CDR1 and CDR2: LNHNV, YYDKDF (reference sequence). CDR3 residues: CATSWVTGSASNTEAFF. CDR3 in DNA: TGTGCCACCAGCTGGGTGACAGGGAGCGCGTCGAACACTGAAGCTTTCTTT.

The rearrangement joins TRBV12-3 or TRBV12-4 to TRBJ2-5, with D perhaps being TRBD1 or TRBD2 (6 bases each). The CDR3 contains 13 residues. Trimming removed 6 bases from V and 5 bases from J, with 13 bases in between. CDR3 coding DNA: TGTGCCAGCAGGGAAGGGGGGATGGAGACCCAGTACTTC. This codes for CASREGGMETQYF.